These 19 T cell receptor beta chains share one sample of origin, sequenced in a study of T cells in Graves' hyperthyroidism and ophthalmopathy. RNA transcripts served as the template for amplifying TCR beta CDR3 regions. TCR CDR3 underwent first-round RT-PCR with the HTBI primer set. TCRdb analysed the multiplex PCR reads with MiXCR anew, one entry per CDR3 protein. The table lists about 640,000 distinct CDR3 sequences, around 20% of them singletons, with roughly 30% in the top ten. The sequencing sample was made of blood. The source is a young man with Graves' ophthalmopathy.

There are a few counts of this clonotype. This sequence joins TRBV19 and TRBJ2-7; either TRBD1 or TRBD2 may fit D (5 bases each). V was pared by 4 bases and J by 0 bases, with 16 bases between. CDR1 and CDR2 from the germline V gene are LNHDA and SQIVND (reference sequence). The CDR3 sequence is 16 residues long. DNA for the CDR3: TGTGCCAGTAGTAATCCCGGGACCACGACCTCCTACGAGCAGTACTTC. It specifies CASSNPGTTTSYEQYF.

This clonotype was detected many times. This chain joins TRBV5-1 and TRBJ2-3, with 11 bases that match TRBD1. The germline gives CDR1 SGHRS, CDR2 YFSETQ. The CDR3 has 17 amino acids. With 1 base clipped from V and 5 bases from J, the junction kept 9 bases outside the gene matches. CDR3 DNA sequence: TGCGCCAGCAGCTTGAGTGGACAGGGGGCGGGTAAAGATACGCAGTATTTT. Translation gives CASSLSGQGAGKDTQYF. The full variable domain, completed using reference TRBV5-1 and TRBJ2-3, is KAGVTQTPRYLIKTRGQQVTLSCSPISGHRSVSWYQQTPGQGLQFLFEYFSETQRNKGNFPGRFSGRQFSNSRSEMNVSTLELGDSALYLCASSLSGQGAGKDTQYFGPGTRLTVL.

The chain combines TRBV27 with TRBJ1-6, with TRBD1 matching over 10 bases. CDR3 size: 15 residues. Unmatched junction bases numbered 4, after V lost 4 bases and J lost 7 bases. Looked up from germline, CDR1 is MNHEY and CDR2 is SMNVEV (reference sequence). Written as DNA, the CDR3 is TGTGCCAGCAGTTCCCTGGGACAGGGGAATTCACCCCTCCACTTT. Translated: CASSSLGQGNSPLHF.

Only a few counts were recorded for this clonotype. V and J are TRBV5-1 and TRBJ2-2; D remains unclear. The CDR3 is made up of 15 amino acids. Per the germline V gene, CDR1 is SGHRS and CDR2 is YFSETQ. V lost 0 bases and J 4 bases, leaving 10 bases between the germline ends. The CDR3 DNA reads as TGCGCCAGCAGCTTGGTCGCGGTGGGCACCGGGGAGCTGTTTTTT. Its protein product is CASSLVAVGTGELFF. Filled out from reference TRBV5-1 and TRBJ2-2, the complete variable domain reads KAGVTQTPRYLIKTRGQQVTLSCSPISGHRSVSWYQQTPGQGLQFLFEYFSETQRNKGNFPGRFSGRQFSNSRSEMNVSTLELGDSALYLCASSLVAVGTGELFFGEGSRLTVL.

The CDR3 reads CASSFFSGRGTGELFF. In nucleotides, the CDR3 is TGTGCCAGCAGCTTTTTTAGCGGGAGAGGTACCGGGGAGCTGTTTTTT. The chain carries TRBV7-9 and TRBJ2-2, with 9 bases that match TRBD2. Losses at the gene ends were 3 bases for V and 5 bases for J; bases not matched to a gene: 7. Germline values: CDR1 SEHNR, CDR2 FQNEAQ (reference sequence). The CDR3 runs to 16 residues.

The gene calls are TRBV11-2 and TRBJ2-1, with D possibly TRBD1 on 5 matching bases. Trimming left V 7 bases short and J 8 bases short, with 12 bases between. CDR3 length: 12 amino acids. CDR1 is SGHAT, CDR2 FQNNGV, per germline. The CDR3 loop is CASNLQGDEQFF. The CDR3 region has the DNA TGTGCCAGCAACCTCCAGGGCGATGAGCAGTTCTTC.

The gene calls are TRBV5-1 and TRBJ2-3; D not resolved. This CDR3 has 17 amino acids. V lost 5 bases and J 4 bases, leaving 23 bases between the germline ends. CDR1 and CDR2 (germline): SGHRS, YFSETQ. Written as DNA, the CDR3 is TGCGCCAGCAGGAAGGTAGAGACATCCCTGGGGTCAGATACGCAGTATTTT. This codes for CASRKVETSLGSDTQYF.

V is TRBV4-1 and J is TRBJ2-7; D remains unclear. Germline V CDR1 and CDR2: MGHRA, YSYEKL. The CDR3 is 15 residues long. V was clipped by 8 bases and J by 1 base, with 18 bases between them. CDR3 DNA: TGCGCCAGCTCCATAAGGGCTACTGCTTCCTACGAGCAGTACTTC. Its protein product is CASSIRATASYEQYF.

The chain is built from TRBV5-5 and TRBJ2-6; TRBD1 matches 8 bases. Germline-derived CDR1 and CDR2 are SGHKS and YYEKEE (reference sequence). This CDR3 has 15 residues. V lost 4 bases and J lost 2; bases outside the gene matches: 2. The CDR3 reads CASSVDRAGANVLTF. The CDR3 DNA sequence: TGTGCCAGCAGCGTGGACAGGGCTGGGGCCAACGTCCTGACTTTC. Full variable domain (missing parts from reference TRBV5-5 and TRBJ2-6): DAGVTQSPTHLIKTRGQQVTLRCSPISGHKSVSWYQQVLGQGPQFIFQYYEKEERGRGNFPDRFSARQFPNYSSELNVNALLLGDSALYLCASSVDRAGANVLTFGAGSRLTVL.

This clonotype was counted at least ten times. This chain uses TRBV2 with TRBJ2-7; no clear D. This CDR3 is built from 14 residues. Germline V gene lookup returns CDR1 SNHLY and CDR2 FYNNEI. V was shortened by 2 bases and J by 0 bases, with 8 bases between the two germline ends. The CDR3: CASSERFFSYEQYF. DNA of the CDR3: TGTGCCAGCAGTGAACGGTTCTTCTCCTACGAGCAGTACTTC. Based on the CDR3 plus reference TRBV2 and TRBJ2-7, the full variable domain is EPEVTQTPSHQVTQMGQEVILRCVPISNHLYFYWYRQILGQKVEFLVSFYNNEISEKSEIFDDQFSVERPDGSNFTLKIRSTKLEDSAMYFCASSERFFSYEQYFGPGTRLTVT.

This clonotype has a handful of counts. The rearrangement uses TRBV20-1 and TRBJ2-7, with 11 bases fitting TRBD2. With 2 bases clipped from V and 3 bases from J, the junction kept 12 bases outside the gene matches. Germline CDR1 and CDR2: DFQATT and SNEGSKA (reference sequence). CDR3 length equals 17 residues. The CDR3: CSARWAGRGTSGYEQYF. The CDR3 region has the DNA TGCAGTGCTAGATGGGCCGGTCGGGGGACTAGCGGCTACGAGCAGTACTTC.

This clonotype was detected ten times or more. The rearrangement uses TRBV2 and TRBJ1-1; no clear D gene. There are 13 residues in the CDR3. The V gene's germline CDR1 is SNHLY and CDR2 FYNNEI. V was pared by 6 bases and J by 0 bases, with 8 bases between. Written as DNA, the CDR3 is TGTGCCAGCAGGAGGGAGGTGAACACTGAAGCTTTCTTT. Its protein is CASRREVNTEAFF. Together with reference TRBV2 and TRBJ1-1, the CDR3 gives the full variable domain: EPEVTQTPSHQVTQMGQEVILRCVPISNHLYFYWYRQILGQKVEFLVSFYNNEISEKSEIFDDQFSVERPDGSNFTLKIRSTKLEDSAMYFCASRREVNTEAFFGQGTRLTVV.

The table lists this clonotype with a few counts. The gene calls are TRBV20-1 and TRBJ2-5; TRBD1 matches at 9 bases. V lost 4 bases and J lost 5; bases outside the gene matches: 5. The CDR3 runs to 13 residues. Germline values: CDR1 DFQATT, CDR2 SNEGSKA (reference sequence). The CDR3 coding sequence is TGCAGTGCTATACAGGGGGCTTGGGAGACCCAGTACTTC. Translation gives CSAIQGAWETQYF.

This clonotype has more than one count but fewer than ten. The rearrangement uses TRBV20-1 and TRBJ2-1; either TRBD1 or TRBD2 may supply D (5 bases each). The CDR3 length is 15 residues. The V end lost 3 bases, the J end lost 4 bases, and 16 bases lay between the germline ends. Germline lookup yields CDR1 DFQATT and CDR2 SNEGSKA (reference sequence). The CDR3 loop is CSASKGTGGYNEQFF. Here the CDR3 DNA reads TGCAGTGCTAGCAAGGGTACTGGGGGTTACAATGAGCAGTTCTTC.

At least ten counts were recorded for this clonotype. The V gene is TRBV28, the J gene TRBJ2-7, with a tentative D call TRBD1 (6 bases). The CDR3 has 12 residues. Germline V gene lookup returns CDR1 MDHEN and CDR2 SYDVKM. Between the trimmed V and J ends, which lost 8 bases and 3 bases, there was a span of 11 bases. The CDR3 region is CASALQGYEQYF. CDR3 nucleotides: TGTGCCAGCGCGTTACAGGGCTACGAGCAGTACTTC.

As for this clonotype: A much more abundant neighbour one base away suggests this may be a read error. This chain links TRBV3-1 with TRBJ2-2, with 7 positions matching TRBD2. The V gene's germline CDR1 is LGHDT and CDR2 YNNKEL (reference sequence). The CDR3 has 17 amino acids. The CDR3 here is CASSLTTGLLNTGKLFF. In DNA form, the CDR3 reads TGTGCCAGCAGCCTAACCACGGGACTACTAAACACCGGGAAGCTGTTTTTT.

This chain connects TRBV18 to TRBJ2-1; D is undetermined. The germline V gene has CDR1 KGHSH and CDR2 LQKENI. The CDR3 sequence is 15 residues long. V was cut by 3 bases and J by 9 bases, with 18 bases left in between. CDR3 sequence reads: CASSPRAPSRSEQFF. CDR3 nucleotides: TGTGCCAGCTCACCCCGGGCCCCAAGTCGGAGTGAGCAGTTCTTC.

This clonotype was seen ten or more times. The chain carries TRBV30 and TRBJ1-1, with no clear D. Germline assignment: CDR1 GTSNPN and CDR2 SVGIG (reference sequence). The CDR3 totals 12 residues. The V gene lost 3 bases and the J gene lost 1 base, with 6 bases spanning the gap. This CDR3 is CAWRAGNTEAFF. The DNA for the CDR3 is TGTGCCTGGAGAGCGGGGAACACTGAAGCTTTCTTT.

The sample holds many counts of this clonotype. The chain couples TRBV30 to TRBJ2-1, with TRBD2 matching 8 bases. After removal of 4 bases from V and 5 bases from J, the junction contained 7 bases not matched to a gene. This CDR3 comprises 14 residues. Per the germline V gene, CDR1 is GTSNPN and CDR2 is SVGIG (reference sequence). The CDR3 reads CAWNIGRADNEQFF. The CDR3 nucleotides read TGTGCCTGGAACATCGGGAGGGCAGACAATGAGCAGTTCTTC.